This TCR beta chain is drawn from a study of tumor and adjacent non-tumor tissue in lung cancer. In the study overall: Samples averaged approximately 3.9 million productive TCRbeta reads each.

TCRbeta libraries were built with three rounds of nested PCR, modified from ARM-PCR. TCRdb reprocessed the multiplex PCR reads with MiXCR, giving one entry per CDR3 protein. The sample includes approximately 110,000 distinct CDR3 sequences, about 65% seen only once; the top ten take 15% to 20%. CDR3 length: 14 amino acids. CDR1 and CDR2 (germline): SGHNT, YENEEA. No cell sorting was done before RNA was extracted from the tissue. Distant lung tissue was collected more than 3 cm away from the tumor edge. As concerns this clonotype: The junction departs from the called germline gene at one end, perhaps through a read error.

This sequence was found in a man aged 55 to 70 with non-small cell lung cancer. The sequencing sample was made of distant non-tumor lung tissue. The chain uses TRBV11-3 and TRBJ2-7; possible D gene TRBD2, 5 bases. CDR3 sequence: CASSACGSFYERYF. CDR3 nucleotides: TGTGCCAGCAGCGCCTGTGGGAGTTTCTACGAGCGGTACTTC.